The source of this T cell receptor (beta chain) is a study of technical replicates of blood from a few donors. Libraries were prepared by immunoSEQ multiplex PCR; TCRdb keeps only in-frame clonotypes and omits some of them. This sample has around 100,000 clones, with roughly 94% found just once. The CDR3 contains 15 residues. Germline loops: CDR1 SGHDT, CDR2 YYEEEE. The trim removed 4 bases at V and 4 bases at J, leaving 7 bases unmatched. This clonotype originated in a human donor in good health. The rearrangement uses TRBV5-6 and TRBJ2-5; the match to TRBD1 covers 10 bases. The sample comprised T cells isolated from PBMCs. DNA for the CDR3: TGTGCCAGCAGCGCGGCTGGACAGGGGGGAGAGACCCAGTACTTC. Protein product: CASSAAGQGGETQYF.